This is a list of T cell receptor beta chains from one sample in a study of cytomegalovirus exposure and HLA in healthy donors. Profiling relied on immunoSEQ multiplex PCR, and the TCRdb table lists in-frame clones only, not all of them. The table has about 180,000 clones, about 85% seen once. The sequenced sample consisted of PBMCs. These receptors all come from a man aged 18 to 30 in good health and CMV-seropositive. The CDR3 runs from the conserved cysteine through the conserved F or W. A D gene is named only where the DNA matches it firmly. Clone size, where shown, is once, few, many, or a class for clones that have expanded.

abundance,d_gene,v_gene,j_gene,CDR3aa,CDR3nt
-,-,TRBV28,TRBJ1-5,CASSSTSQDLGQPQHF,TGTGCCAGCAGCTCAACCTCTCAGGACTTGGGTCAGCCCCAGCATTTT
-,TRBD1,TRBV29-1,TRBJ2-7,CSVLVPGQGHEQYF,TGCAGCGTTCTAGTCCCGGGACAGGGCCACGAGCAGTACTTC
-,-,TRBV4-1,TRBJ2-5,CASSHTQETQYF,TGCGCCAGCAGCCACACTCAAGAGACCCAGTACTTC
-,TRBD1,TRBV5-4,TRBJ1-1,CASSLTGGEAFF,TGTGCCAGCAGCTTGACAGGGGGTGAAGCTTTCTTT
-,-,TRBV18,TRBJ2-2,CASSPTQGLTNTGELFF,TGTGCCAGCTCACCAACGCAGGGTCTCACGAACACCGGGGAGCTGTTTTTT
-,-,TRBV6-5,TRBJ1-5,CASSYVRGDQPQHF,TGTGCCAGCAGTTACGTCAGGGGTGATCAGCCCCAGCATTTT
-,TRBD2,TRBV5-1,TRBJ2-3,CASSLGTSGPTDTQYF,TGCGCCAGCAGCTTGGGGACTAGCGGGCCCACAGATACGCAGTATTTT
once,-,TRBV4-1,TRBJ2-2,CASSQDPDSAGELFF,TGCGCCAGCAGCCAAGATCCAGATAGCGCCGGGGAGCTGTTTTTT
few,-,TRBV28,TRBJ2-7,CASSSIQGEQYF,TGTGCCAGCAGCTCAATTCAGGGGGAGCAGTACTTC
-,TRBD1,TRBV18,TRBJ1-1,CASSRGQGRGGTEAFF,TGTGCCAGCTCACGCGGACAGGGGAGAGGCGGCACTGAAGCTTTCTTT
-,-,TRBV6-1,TRBJ1-5,CASSVSINQPQHF,TGTGCCAGCAGTGTGTCAATCAATCAGCCCCAGCATTTT
-,TRBD1,TRBV28,TRBJ1-5,CASSFRTGKQPQHF,TGTGCCAGCAGTTTCCGGACAGGGAAACAGCCCCAGCATTTT
-,-,TRBV4-1,TRBJ2-1,CASSQVTGGLYNEQFF,TGCGCCAGCAGCCAAGTGACGGGGGGCCTGTACAATGAGCAGTTCTTC
-,TRBD2,TRBV9,TRBJ2-2,CASSVYQTSANTGELFF,TGTGCCAGCAGCGTCTACCAGACTAGCGCGAACACCGGGGAGCTGTTTTTT
-,-,TRBV9,TRBJ2-7,CASSVDEGNYEQYF,TGTGCCAGCAGCGTAGACGAGGGCAACTACGAGCAGTACTTC
-,TRBD1,TRBV6-1,TRBJ1-2,CASTRQGANGYTF,TGTGCCAGCACCCGACAGGGGGCTAATGGCTACACCTTC
-,-,TRBV29-1,TRBJ1-2,CSVERQQDYGYTF,TGCAGCGTTGAACGGCAACAGGACTATGGCTACACCTTC
-,TRBD1,TRBV27,TRBJ1-2,CASSNIFAGQAYGYTF,TGTGCCAGCAGTAACATATTTGCGGGACAGGCATATGGCTACACCTTC
-,-,TRBV7-9,TRBJ1-2,CASSLTGSGGEGYTF,TGTGCCAGCAGCCTCACAGGGAGTGGCGGCGAAGGCTACACCTTC
-,TRBD2,TRBV10-2,TRBJ2-1,CASSVPGLVEQFF,TGCGCCAGCAGTGTGCCGGGACTAGTTGAGCAGTTCTTC
-,-,TRBV28,TRBJ1-2,CASKPGGYGYTF,TGTGCCAGCAAACCGGGAGGCTATGGCTACACCTTC
-,-,TRBV6-6,TRBJ1-5,CASREQASRGPQHF,TGTGCCAGCAGGGAACAGGCGTCCAGGGGGCCCCAGCATTTT
once,-,TRBV5-6,TRBJ1-4,CASSRDRGDEKLFF,TGTGCCAGCAGCCGCGACCGCGGGGATGAAAAACTGTTTTTT
-,TRBD1,TRBV12-5,TRBJ2-2,CASGSTGPGTGELFF,TGTGCTAGTGGTTCGACAGGGCCTGGCACCGGGGAGCTGTTTTTT
-,TRBD2,TRBV5-1,TRBJ2-3,CASSPSGRPTDTQYF,TGCGCCAGCAGCCCAAGCGGGAGGCCCACAGATACGCAGTATTTT
few,-,TRBV27,TRBJ1-1,CASSFSVNTEAFF,TGTGCCAGCAGTTTCTCGGTGAACACTGAAGCTTTCTTT
-,-,TRBV29-1,TRBJ1-1,CSVHGNRVTEAFF,TGCAGCGTCCACGGGAACAGGGTCACTGAAGCTTTCTTT
-,TRBD2,TRBV5-1,TRBJ2-5,CASSLGGYTSGEETQYF,TGCGCCAGCAGCTTGGGAGGATATACTAGCGGGGAAGAGACCCAGTACTTC
-,TRBD1,TRBV27,TRBJ1-2,CASSRDRGGNYGYTF,TGTGCCAGCAGCCGAGACAGGGGAGGGAACTATGGCTACACCTTC
-,TRBD1,TRBV28,TRBJ2-3,CASSQSGQGFTDTQYF,TGTGCCAGCAGTCAATCGGGACAGGGGTTCACAGATACGCAGTATTTT
-,TRBD2,TRBV5-6,TRBJ2-1,CASSPGLAGGNYNEQFF,TGTGCCAGCAGCCCCGGACTAGCGGGGGGAAACTACAATGAGCAGTTCTTC
-,-,TRBV15,TRBJ2-5,CATSRDVTQETQYF,TGTGCCACCAGCAGAGATGTGACACAAGAGACCCAGTACTTC
few,-,TRBV28,TRBJ1-6,CASRATGSPLHF,TGTGCCAGCAGGGCTACGGGTTCACCCCTCCACTTT
-,-,TRBV7-3,TRBJ2-3,CASSFTLARTDTQYF,TGTGCCAGCAGCTTCACACTAGCCCGCACAGATACGCAGTATTTT
-,-,TRBV27,TRBJ2-1,CASIPGGGPYNEQFF,TGTGCCAGCATCCCTGGCGGCGGCCCCTACAATGAGCAGTTCTTC
-,-,TRBV21-1,TRBJ2-5,CASSKGSTGLGETQYF,TGTGCCAGCAGCAAAGGCTCGACAGGGTTGGGAGAGACCCAGTACTTC
-,TRBD1,TRBV11-3,TRBJ2-2,CASSSTQGAQTGELFF,TGTGCCAGCAGCTCCACCCAGGGGGCGCAAACCGGGGAGCTGTTTTTT
-,-,TRBV7-3,TRBJ2-1,CASSHRGGSSYNEQFF,TGTGCCAGCAGCCACCGTGGGGGCAGTTCCTACAATGAGCAGTTCTTC
-,TRBD2,TRBV5-8,TRBJ2-7,CASSLTSGSTYEQYF,TGTGCCAGCAGCTTGACTAGCGGGTCAACCTACGAGCAGTACTTC
-,TRBD1,TRBV28,TRBJ1-2,CASSSLRAPTGYNGYTF,TGTGCCAGCAGTTCCCTTAGGGCGCCGACAGGGTACAATGGCTACACCTTC
-,TRBD2,TRBV7-9,TRBJ2-7,CASLSGSSGQYF,TGTGCCTCCCTTAGCGGGAGTTCCGGGCAGTACTTC
-,TRBD1,TRBV28,TRBJ1-2,CASSLDQQGTGIGYTF,TGTGCCAGCAGTTTGGATCAACAGGGGACAGGAATTGGCTACACCTTC
-,TRBD2,TRBV15,TRBJ2-1,CATSRVPLAGYSNEQFF,TGTGCCACCAGCAGAGTACCGTTAGCGGGATATAGTAATGAGCAGTTCTTC
-,TRBD2,TRBV5-1,TRBJ2-3,CASSPGLESDTQYF,TGCGCCAGCAGCCCGGGACTAGAATCAGATACGCAGTATTTT
-,-,TRBV5-4,TRBJ1-5,CASSSTPGQPQHF,TGTGCCAGCAGCTCAACTCCAGGTCAGCCCCAGCATTTT
-,-,TRBV27,TRBJ2-5,CASSSRQGMMETQYF,TGTGCCAGCAGTTCCAGGCAGGGTATGATGGAGACCCAGTACTTC
-,TRBD2,TRBV6-5,TRBJ2-5,CASSLSGSAGETQYF,TGTGCCAGCAGCCTTAGCGGGAGTGCAGGAGAGACCCAGTACTTC